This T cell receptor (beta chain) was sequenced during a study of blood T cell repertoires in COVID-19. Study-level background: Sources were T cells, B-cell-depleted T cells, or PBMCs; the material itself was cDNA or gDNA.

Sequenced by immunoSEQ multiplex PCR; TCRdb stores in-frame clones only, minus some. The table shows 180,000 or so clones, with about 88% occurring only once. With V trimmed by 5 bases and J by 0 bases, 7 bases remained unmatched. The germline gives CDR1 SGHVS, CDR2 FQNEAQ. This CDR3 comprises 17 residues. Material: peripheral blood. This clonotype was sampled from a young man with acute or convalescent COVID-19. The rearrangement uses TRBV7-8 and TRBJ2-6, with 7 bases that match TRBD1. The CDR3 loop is CASSLRDRTSGANVLTF. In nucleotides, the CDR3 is TGTGCCAGCAGCCTCCGGGACAGAACCTCTGGGGCCAACGTCCTGACTTTC.